This entry features one TCR beta chain sequence. Its specificity is unknown. Method: immunoSEQ multiplex PCR; TCRdb's copy keeps in-frame clones and lacks some. The sample shows 99,000 or so clones, under 95% of them seen only once. The data derive from a study of siplizumab effects on memory and regulatory T cells. Overall study findings and caveats: Whether the proliferating Tregs (from siplizumab cultures) were suppressive was not confirmed.

CDR1 and CDR2 (germline): LNHNV, YYDKDF (reference sequence). The CDR3 totals 17 residues. The V segment lost 5 bases and the J segment 0 bases; nucleotides outside the gene matches: 12. The J gene is TRBJ2-5, the V gene TRBV15; 7 bases are shared with TRBD1. The TCR sequence derives from a human donor in good health. The material sequenced was CD4+ T cells sorted from blood. In DNA, the CDR3 is TGTGCCACCAGCTCACCGTGGGGCAGGGGGAACCAAGAGACCCAGTACTTC. It translates to CATSSPWGRGNQETQYF.